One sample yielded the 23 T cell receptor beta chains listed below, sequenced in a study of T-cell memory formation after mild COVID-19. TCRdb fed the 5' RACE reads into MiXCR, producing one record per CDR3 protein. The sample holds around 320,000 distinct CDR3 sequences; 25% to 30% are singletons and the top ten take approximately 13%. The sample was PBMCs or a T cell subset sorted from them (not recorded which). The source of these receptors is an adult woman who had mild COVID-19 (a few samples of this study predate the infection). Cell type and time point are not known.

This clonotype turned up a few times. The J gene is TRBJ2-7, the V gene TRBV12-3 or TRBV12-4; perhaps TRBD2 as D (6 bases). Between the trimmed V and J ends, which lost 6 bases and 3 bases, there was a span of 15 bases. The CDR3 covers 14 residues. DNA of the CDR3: TGTGCCAGCAGCCACTCGGGACTGATCTACGAGCAGTACTTC. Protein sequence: CASSHSGLIYEQYF.

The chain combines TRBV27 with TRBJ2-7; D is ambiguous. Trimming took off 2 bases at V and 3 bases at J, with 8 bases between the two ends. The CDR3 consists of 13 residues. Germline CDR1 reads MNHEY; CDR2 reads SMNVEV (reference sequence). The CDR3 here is CASSLNPSYEQYF. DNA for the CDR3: TGTGCCAGCAGTTTAAATCCCAGCTACGAGCAGTACTTC.

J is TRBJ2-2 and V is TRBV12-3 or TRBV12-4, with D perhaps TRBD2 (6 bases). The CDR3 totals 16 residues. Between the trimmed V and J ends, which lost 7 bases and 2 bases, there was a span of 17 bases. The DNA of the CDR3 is TGTGCCAGCACCGTTCCGGAGGGACCTAACACCGGGGAGCTGTTTTTT. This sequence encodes CASTVPEGPNTGELFF.

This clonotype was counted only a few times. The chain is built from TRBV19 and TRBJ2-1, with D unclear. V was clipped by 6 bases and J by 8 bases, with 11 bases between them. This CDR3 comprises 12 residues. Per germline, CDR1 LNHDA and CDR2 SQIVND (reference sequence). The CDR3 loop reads CASSLLPDEQFF. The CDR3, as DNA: TGTGCCAGTAGCCTTCTTCCGGATGAGCAGTTCTTC.

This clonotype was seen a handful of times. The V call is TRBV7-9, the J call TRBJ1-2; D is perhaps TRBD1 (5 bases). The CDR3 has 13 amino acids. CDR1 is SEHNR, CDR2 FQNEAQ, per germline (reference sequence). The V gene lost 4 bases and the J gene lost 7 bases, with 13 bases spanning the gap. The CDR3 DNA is TGTGCCAGCAGCTCCCACCAGGGTGGTGGCTACACCTTC. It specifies CASSSHQGGGYTF. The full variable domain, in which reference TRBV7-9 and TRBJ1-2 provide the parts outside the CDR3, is DTGVSQNPRHKITKRGQNVTFRCDPISEHNRLYWYRQTLGQGPEFLTYFQNEAQLEKSRLLSDRFSAERPKGSFSTLEIQRTEQGDSAMYLCASSSHQGGGYTFGSGTRLTVV.

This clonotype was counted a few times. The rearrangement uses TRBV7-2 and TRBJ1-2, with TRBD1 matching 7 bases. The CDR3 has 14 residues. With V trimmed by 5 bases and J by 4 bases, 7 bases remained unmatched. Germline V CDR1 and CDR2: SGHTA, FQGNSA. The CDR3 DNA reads TGTGCCAGCAGCGAGACAGGGTCCTCCTATGGCTACACCTTC. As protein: CASSETGSSYGYTF.

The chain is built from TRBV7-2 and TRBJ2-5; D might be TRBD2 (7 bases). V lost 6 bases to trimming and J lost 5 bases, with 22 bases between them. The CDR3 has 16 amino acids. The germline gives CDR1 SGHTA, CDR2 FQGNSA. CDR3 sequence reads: CASRARGTTPRETQYF. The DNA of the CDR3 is TGTGCCAGCAGGGCAAGGGGGACTACCCCTAGGGAGACCCAGTACTTC.

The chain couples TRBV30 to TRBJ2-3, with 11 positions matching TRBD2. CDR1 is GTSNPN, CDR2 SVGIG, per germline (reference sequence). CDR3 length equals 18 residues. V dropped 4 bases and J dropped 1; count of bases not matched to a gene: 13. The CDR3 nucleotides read TGTGCCTGGATCGGGCTAGCGGGAGGATTAGACCGCACAGATACGCAGTATTTT. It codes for CAWIGLAGGLDRTDTQYF.

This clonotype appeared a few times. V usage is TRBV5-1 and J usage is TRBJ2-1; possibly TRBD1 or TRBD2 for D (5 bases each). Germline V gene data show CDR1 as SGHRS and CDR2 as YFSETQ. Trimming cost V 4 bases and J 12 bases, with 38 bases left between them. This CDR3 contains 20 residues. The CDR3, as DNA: TGCGCCAGCAGCCCTCTATTCCGGGACCTCGCGAAACCCTCCAATGAAGGGCAGTTCTTC. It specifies CASSPLFRDLAKPSNEGQFF.

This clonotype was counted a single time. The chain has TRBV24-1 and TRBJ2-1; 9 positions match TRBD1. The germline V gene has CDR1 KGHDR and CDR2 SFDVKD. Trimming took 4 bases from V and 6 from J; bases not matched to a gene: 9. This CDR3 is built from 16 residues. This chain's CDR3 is CATSDSGTGTPNEQFF. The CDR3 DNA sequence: TGTGCCACCAGTGACTCCGGGACAGGGACCCCCAATGAGCAGTTCTTC.

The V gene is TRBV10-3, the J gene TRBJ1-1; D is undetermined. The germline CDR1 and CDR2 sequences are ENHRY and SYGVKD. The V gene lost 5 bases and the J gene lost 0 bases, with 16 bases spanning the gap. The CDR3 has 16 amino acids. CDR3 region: CAISPIQGRMNTEAFF. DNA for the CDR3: TGTGCCATCAGTCCCATTCAAGGCCGAATGAACACTGAAGCTTTCTTT.

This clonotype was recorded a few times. This CDR3 reads CSARKDQETQYF. Written as DNA, the CDR3 is TGCAGTGCTAGAAAGGACCAAGAGACCCAGTACTTC. This chain connects TRBV20-1 to TRBJ2-5; no clear D gene. V lost 2 bases and J 0 bases, leaving 4 bases between the germline ends. This CDR3 is 12 amino acids long. Germline V gives CDR1 DFQATT, CDR2 SNEGSKA (reference sequence).

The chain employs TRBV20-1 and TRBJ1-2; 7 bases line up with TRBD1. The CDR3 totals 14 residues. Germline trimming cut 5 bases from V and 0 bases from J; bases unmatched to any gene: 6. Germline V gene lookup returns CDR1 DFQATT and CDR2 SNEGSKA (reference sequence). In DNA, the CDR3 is TGCAGTGCTCGTAGGGACAGAACTAACTATGGCTACACCTTC. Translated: CSARRDRTNYGYTF.

The CDR3 protein is CAHWDGSSYEQYF. The CDR3 DNA sequence: TGTGCCCACTGGGATGGGAGCTCCTACGAGCAGTACTTC. The gene calls are TRBV28 and TRBJ2-7; possible D gene TRBD2, 5 bases. V shed 11 bases and J shed 0 bases, with 14 bases lying between them. CDR3 length equals 13 residues. The germline gives CDR1 MDHEN, CDR2 SYDVKM.

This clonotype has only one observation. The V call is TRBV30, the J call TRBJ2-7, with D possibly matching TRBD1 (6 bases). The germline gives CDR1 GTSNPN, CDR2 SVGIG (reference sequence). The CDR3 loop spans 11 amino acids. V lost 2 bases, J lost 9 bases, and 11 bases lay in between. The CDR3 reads CAWSTARGQYF. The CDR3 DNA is TGTGCCTGGAGTACCGCCAGGGGGCAGTACTTC.

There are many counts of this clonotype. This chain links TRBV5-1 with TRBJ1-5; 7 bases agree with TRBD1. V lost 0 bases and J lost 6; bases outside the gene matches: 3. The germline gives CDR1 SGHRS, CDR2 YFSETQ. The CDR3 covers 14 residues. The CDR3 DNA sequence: TGCGCCAGCAGCTTGGGACAGGGAAGTCAGCCCCAGCATTTT. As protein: CASSLGQGSQPQHF.

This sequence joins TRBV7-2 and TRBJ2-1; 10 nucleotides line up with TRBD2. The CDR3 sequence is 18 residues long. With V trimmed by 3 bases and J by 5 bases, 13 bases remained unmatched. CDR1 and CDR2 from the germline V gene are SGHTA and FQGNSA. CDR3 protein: CASSFFGRASGSHNEQFF. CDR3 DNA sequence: TGTGCCAGCAGCTTCTTCGGCCGGGCTAGCGGGAGCCACAATGAGCAGTTCTTC.

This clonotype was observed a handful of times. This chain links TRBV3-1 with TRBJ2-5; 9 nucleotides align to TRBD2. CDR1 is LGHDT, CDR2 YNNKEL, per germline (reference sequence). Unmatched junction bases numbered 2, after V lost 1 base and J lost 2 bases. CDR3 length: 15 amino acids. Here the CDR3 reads CASSQGSGGQETQYF. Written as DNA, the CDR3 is TGTGCCAGCAGCCAAGGTAGCGGGGGTCAAGAGACCCAGTACTTC.

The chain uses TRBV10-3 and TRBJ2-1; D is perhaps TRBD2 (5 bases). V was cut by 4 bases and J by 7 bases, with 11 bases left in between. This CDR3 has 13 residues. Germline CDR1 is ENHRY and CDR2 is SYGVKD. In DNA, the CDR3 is TGTGCCATCAGTGGTAGCGTGGGTAATGAGCAGTTCTTC. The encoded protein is CAISGSVGNEQFF.

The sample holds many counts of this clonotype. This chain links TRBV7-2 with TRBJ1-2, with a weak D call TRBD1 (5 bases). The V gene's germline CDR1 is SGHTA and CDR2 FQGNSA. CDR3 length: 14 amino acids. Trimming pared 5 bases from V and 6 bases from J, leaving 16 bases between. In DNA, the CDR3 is TGTGCCAGCAGCCTGACCGACAGTTTTCATGGCTACACCTTC. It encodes CASSLTDSFHGYTF. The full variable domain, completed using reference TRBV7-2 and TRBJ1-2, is GAGVSQSPSNKVTEKGKDVELRCDPISGHTALYWYRQSLGQGLEFLIYFQGNSAPDKSGLPSDRFSAERTGGSVSTLTIQRTQQEDSAVYLCASSLTDSFHGYTFGSGTRLTVV.

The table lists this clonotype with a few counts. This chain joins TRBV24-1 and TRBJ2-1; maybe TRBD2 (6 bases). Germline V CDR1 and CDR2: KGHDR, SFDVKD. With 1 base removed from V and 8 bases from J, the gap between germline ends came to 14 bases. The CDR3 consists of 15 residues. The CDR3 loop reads CATSDFYRETDEQFF. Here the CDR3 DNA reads TGTGCCACCAGTGATTTTTATCGGGAGACAGATGAGCAGTTCTTC.

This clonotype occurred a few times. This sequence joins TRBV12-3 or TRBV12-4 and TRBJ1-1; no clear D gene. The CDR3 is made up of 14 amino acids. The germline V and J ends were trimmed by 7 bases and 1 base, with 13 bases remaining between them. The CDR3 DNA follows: TGTGCCAGCAACCTCGCAAGACAGAACACTGAAGCTTTCTTT. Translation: CASNLARQNTEAFF.

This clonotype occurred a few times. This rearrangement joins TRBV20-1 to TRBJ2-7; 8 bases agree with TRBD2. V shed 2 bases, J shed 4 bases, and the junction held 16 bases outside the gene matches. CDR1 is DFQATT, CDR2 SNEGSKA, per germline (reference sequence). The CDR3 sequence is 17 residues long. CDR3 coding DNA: TGCAGTGCTAGACGCCAGAGGCTAGCGGGTTTAAGGTACGAGCAGTACTTC. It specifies CSARRQRLAGLRYEQYF.